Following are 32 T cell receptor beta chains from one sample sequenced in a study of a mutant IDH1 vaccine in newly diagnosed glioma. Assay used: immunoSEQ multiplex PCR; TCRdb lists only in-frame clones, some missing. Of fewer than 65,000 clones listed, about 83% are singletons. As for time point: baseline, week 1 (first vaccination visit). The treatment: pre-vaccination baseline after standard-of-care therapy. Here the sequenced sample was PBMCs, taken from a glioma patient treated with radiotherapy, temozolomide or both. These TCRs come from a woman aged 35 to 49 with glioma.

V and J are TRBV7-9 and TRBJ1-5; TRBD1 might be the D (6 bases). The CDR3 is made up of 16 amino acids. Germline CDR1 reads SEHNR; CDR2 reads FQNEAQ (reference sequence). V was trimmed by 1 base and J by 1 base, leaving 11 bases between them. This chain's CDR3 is CASSLGGQGSNQPQHF. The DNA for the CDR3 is TGTGCCAGCAGCTTAGGAGGTCAGGGGAGCAATCAGCCCCAGCATTTT.

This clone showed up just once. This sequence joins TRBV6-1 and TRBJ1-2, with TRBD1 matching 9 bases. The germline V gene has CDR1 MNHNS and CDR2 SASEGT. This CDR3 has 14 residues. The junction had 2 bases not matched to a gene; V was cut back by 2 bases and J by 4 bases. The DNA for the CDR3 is TGTGCCAGCAGTGAAACAGGGGGCAGCTATGGCTACACCTTC. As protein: CASSETGGSYGYTF.

Written as DNA, the CDR3 is TGCGCCAGCAGCTTAGTAGCAGGACGACAGAACACTGAAGCTTTCTTT. This codes for CASSLVAGRQNTEAFF. The gene calls are TRBV5-1 and TRBJ1-1; no firm D call. This CDR3 contains 16 residues. Germline V CDR1 and CDR2: SGHRS, YFSETQ. V was trimmed by 2 bases and J by 1 base, leaving 15 bases between them.

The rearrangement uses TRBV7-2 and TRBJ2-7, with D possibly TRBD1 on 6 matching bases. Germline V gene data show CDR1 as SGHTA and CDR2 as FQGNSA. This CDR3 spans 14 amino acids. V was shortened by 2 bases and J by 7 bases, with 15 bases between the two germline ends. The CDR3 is CASSLSAGAREQYF. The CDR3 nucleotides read TGTGCCAGCAGCTTATCGGCAGGGGCCCGGGAGCAGTACTTC.

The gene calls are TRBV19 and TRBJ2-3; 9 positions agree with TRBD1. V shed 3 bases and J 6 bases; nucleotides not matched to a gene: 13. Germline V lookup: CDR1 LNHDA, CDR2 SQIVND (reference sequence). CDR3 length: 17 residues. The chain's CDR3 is CASSISPGQGTADTQYF. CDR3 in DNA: TGTGCCAGTAGTATCTCTCCGGGACAGGGAACGGCGGATACGCAGTATTTT.

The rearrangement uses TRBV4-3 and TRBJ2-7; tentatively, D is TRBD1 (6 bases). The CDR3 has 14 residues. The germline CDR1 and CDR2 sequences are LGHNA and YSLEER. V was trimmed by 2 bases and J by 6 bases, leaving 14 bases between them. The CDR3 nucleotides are TGCGCCAGCAGCCAAATCACCAGGGGAGCCGAGCAGTACTTC. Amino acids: CASSQITRGAEQYF.

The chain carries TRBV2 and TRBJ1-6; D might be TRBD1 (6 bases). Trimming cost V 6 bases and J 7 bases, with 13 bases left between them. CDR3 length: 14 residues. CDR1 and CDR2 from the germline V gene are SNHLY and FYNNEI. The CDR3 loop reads CASRNRVLNSPLHF. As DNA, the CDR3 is TGTGCCAGCAGGAACAGGGTTTTGAATTCACCCCTCCACTTT.

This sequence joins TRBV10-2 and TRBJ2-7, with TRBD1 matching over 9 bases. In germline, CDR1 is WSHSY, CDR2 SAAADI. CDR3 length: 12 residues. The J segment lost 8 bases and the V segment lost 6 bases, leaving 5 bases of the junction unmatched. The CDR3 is CASSEDRGKQYF. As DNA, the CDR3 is TGCGCCAGCAGCGAGGACAGGGGCAAGCAGTACTTC.

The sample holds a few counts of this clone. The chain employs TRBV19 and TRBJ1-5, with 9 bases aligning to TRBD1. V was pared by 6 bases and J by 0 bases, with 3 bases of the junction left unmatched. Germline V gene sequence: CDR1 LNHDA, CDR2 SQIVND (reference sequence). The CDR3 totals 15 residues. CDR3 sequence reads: CASRTGQGSNQPQHF. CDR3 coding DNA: TGTGCCAGTAGGACGGGACAGGGTAGCAATCAGCCCCAGCATTTT.

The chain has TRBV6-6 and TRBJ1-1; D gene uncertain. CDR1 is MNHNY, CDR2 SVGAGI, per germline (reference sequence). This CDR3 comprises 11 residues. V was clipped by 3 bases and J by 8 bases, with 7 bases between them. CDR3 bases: TGTGCCAGCAGTTATGTAAGGGAAGCTTTCTTT. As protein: CASSYVREAFF.

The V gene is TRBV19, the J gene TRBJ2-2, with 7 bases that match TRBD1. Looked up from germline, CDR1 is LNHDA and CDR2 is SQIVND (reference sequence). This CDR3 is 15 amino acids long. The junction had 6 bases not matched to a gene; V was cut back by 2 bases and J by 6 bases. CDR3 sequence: CASSIPDRDAGELFF. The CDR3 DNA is TGTGCCAGTAGTATACCCGACAGGGATGCCGGGGAGCTGTTTTTT.

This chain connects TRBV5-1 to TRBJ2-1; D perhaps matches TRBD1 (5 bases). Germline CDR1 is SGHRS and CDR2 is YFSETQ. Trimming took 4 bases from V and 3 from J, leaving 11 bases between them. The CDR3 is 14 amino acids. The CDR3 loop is CASSTTGNYNEQFF. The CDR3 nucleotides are TGCGCCAGCAGCACCACAGGAAACTACAATGAGCAGTTCTTC.

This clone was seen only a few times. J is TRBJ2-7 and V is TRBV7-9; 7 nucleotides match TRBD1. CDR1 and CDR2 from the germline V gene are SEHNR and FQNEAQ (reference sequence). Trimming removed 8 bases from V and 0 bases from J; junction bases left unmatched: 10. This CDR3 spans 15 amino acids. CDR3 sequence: CASQPSGTVSYEQYF. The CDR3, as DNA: TGTGCCAGCCAACCTTCCGGGACAGTCTCCTACGAGCAGTACTTC.

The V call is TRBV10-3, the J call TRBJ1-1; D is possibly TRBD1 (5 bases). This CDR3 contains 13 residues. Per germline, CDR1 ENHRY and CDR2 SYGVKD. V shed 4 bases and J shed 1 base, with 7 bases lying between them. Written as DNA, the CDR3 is TGTGCCATCAGTGGTACAGGGAACACTGAAGCTTTCTTT. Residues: CAISGTGNTEAFF.

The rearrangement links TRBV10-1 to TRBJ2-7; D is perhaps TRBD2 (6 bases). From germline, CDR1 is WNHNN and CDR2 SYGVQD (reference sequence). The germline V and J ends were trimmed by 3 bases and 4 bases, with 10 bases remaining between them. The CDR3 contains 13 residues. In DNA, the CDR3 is TGCGCCAGCAGTGAAGGACTAAGTTACGAGCAGTACTTC. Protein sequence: CASSEGLSYEQYF.

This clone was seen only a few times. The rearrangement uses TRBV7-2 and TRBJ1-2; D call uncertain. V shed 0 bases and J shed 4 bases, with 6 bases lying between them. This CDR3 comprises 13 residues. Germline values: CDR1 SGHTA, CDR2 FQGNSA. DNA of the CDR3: TGTGCCAGCAGCTTAGCCCAAGGCTATGGCTACACCTTC. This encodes CASSLAQGYGYTF.

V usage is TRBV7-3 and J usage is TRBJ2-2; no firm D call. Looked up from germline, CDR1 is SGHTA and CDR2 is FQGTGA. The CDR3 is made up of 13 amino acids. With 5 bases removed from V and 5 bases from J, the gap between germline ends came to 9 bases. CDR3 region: CASSPSRTGELFF. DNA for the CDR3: TGTGCCAGCAGCCCTAGTCGTACCGGGGAGCTGTTTTTT. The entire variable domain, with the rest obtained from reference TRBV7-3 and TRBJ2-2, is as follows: GAGVSQTPSNKVTEKGKYVELRCDPISGHTALYWYRQSLGQGPEFLIYFQGTGAADDSGLPNDRFFAVRPEGSVSTLKIQRTERGDSAVYLCASSPSRTGELFFGEGSRLTVL.

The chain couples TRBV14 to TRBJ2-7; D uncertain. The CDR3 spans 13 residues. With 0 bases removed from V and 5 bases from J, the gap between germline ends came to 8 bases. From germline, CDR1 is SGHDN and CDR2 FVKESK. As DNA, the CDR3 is TGTGCCAGCAGCCAAGACCTGTCGGACGAGCAGTACTTC. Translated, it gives CASSQDLSDEQYF.

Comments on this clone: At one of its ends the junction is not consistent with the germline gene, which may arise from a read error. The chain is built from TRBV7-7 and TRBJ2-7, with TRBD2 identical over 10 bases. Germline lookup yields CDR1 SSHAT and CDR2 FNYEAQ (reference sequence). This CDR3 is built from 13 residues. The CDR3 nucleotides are TGTGCTAGCAGCTTAGCGGGGGGCTACGAGCAGTACTTC. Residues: CASSLAGGYEQYF. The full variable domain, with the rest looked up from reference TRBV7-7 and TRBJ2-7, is GAGVSQSPRYKVTKRGQDVTLRCDPISSHATLYWYQQALGQGPEFLTYFNYEAQPDKSGLPSDRFSAERPEGSISTLTIQRTEQRDSAMYRCASSLAGGYEQYFGPGTRLTVT.

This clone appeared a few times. CDR3 nucleotides: TGTGCCAGCAGCCAAGATGGGGGCCGGGGGCGTGGATTAGCGGGGGGCCAAGAGACCCAGTACTTC. Protein product: CASSQDGGRGRGLAGGQETQYF. J is TRBJ2-5 and V is TRBV4-2; 10 bases align to TRBD2. This CDR3 contains 22 residues. Germline V CDR1 and CDR2: LGHNA, YNFKEQ. V trimming: 0 bases; J trimming: 1 base; junction bases outside the gene matches: 20.

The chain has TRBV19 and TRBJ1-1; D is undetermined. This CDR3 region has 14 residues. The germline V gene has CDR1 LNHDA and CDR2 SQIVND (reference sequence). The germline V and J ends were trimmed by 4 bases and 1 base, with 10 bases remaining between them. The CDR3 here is CASSNRYANTEAFF. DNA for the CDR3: TGTGCCAGTAGTAACCGATATGCGAACACTGAAGCTTTCTTT.

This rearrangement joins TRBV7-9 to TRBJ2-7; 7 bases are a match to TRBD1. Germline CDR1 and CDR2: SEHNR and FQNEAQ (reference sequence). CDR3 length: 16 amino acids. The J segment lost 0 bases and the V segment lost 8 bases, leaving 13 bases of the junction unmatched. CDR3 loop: CASSPSSGTASYEQYF. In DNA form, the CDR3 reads TGTGCCAGCTCCCCCTCCTCGGGGACAGCCTCCTACGAGCAGTACTTC.

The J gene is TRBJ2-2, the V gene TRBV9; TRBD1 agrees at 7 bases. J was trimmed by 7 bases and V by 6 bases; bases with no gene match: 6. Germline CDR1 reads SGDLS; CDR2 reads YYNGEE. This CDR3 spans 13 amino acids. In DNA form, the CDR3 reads TGTGCCAGCAAGGGGACAGAGGGCGGGGAGCTGTTTTTT. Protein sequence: CASKGTEGGELFF. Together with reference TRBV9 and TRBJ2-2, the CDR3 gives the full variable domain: DSGVTQTPKHLITATGQRVTLRCSPRSGDLSVYWYQQSLDQGLQFLIQYYNGEERAKGNILERFSAQQFPDLHSELNLSSLELGDSALYFCASKGTEGGELFFGEGSRLTVL.

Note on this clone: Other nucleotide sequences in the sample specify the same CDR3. The CDR3 loop reads CASSLQGFTEAFF. The CDR3 region has the DNA TGTGCCAGCAGCTTACAGGGGTTCACTGAAGCTTTCTTT. V usage is TRBV7-9 and J usage is TRBJ1-1; possibly TRBD1 for D (6 bases). V was clipped by 2 bases and J by 4 bases, with 8 bases between them. Germline loops: CDR1 SEHNR, CDR2 FQNEAQ (reference sequence). This CDR3 has 13 amino acids. The full variable domain, in which reference TRBV7-9 and TRBJ1-1 provide the parts outside the CDR3, is DTGVSQNPRHKITKRGQNVTFRCDPISEHNRLYWYRQTLGQGPEFLTYFQNEAQLEKSRLLSDRFSAERPKGSFSTLEIQRTEQGDSAMYLCASSLQGFTEAFFGQGTRLTVV.

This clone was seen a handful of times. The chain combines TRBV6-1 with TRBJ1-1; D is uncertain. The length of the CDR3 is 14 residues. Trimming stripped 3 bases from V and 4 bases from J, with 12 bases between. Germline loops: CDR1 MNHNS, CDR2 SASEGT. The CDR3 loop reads CASSEGFPGTEAFF. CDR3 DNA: TGTGCCAGCAGTGAGGGCTTCCCCGGCACTGAAGCTTTCTTT.

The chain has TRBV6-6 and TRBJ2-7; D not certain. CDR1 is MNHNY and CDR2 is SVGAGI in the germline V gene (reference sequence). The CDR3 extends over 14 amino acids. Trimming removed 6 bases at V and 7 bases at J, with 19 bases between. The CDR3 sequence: CASRVDPSGREQYF. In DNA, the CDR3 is TGTGCCAGCAGGGTAGACCCCTCGGGCCGAGAGCAGTACTTC.

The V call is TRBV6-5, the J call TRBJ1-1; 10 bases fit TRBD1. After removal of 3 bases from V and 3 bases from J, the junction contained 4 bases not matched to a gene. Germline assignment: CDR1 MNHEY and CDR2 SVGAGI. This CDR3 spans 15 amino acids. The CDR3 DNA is TGTGCCAGCAGTTATAGGACAGGGGGGGACACTGAAGCTTTCTTT. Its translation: CASSYRTGGDTEAFF.

In DNA, the CDR3 is TGTGCTAGTGGCTTGATGAGGCTGCCCGGGGAGCTGTTTTTT. It encodes CASGLMRLPGELFF. This rearrangement joins TRBV12-5 to TRBJ2-2; the D is unclear. The CDR3 sequence is 14 residues long. The V and J ends lost 6 bases and 6 bases respectively, with 14 bases between them. Germline V CDR1 and CDR2: LGHNT, FRNRAP. The variable domain in full, completed from reference TRBV12-5 and TRBJ2-2, reads DARVTQTPRHKVTEMGQEVTMRCQPILGHNTVFWYRQTMMQGLELLAYFRNRAPLDDSGMPKDRFSAEMPDATLATLKIQPSEPRDSAVYFCASGLMRLPGELFFGEGSRLTVL.

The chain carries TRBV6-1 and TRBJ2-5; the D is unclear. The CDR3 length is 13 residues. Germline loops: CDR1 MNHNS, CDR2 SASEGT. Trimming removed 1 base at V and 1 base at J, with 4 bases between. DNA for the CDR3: TGTGCCAGCAGTGAAGTTGTCCAAGAGACCCAGTACTTC. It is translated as CASSEVVQETQYF.

CDR3 residues: CASSGRGGRETQYF. The CDR3 region has the DNA TGTGCCAGCAGCGGCCGGGGGGGCAGAGAGACCCAGTACTTC. This chain uses TRBV13 with TRBJ2-5; 8 nucleotides line up with TRBD2. Germline-derived CDR1 and CDR2 are PRHDT and FYEKMQ (reference sequence). V lost 5 bases, J lost 4 bases, and 6 bases stayed unmatched. The CDR3 sequence is 14 residues long. The complete variable domain, with remaining parts taken from reference TRBV13 and TRBJ2-5, reads AAGVIQSPRHLIKEKRETATLKCYPIPRHDTVYWYQQGPGQDPQFLISFYEKMQSDKGSIPDRFSAQQFSDYHSELNMSSLELGDSALYFCASSGRGGRETQYFGPGTRLLVL.

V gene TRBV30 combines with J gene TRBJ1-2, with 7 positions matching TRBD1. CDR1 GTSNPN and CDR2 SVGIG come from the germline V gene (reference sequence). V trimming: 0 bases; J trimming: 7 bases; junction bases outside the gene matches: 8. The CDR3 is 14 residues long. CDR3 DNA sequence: TGTGCCTGGAGTGTACCGGAGGCAGGGGGTGGCTACACCTTC. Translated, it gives CAWSVPEAGGGYTF.

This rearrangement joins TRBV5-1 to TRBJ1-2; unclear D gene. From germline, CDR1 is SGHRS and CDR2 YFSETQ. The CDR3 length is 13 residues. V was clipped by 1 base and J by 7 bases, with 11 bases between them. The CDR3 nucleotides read TGCGCCAGCAGCTTGTCAGGTGAAGGTGGCTACACCTTC. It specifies CASSLSGEGGYTF.